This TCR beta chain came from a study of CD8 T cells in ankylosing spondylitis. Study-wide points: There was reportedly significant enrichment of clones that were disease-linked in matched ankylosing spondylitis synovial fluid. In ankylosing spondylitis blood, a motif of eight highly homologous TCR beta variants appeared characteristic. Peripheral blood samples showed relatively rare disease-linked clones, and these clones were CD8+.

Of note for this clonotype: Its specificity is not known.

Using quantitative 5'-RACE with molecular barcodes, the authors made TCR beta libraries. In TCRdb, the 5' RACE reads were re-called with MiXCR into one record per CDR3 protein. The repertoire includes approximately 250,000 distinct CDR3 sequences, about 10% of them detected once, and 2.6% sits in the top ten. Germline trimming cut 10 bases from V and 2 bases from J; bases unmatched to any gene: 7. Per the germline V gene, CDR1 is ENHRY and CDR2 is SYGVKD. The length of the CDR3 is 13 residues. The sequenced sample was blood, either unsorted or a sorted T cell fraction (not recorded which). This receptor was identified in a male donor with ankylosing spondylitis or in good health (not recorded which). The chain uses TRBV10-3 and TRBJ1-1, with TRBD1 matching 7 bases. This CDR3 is CATRTGDNTEAFF. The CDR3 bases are TGTGCCACCCGGACAGGAGATAACACTGAAGCTTTCTTT.